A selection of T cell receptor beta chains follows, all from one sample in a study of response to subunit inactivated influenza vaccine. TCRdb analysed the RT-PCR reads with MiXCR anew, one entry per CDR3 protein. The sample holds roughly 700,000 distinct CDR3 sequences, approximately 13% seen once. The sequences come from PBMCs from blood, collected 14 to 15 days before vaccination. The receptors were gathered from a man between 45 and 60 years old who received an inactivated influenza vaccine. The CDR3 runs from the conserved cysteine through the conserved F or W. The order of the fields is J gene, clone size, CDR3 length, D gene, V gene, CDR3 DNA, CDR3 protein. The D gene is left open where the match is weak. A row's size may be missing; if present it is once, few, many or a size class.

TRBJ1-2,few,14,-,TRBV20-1,TGCAGTGCTAGACCGGGACAACCTAACTATGGCTACACCTTC,CSARPGQPNYGYTF
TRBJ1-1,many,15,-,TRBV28,TGTGCCAGCAGAGGAAGGGGTTTTGTCGACACTGAAGCTTTCTTT,CASRGRGFVDTEAFF
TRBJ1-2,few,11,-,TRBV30,TGTGCCTGGAACCGGGACGGTGGCTACACCTTC,CAWNRDGGYTF
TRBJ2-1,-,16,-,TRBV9,TGTGCCAGCAGCGCAGAGGGAGAGGGTTTTCGGGATGAGCAGTTCTTC,CASSAEGEGFRDEQFF
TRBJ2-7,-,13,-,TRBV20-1,TGCAGTGCTCTCGGTCTCAAACCAGGCGAGCAGTACTTC,CSALGLKPGEQYF
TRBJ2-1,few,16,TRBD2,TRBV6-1,TGTGCCAGTTCTAGCGGGGGGGCCGGGTCCTACAATGAGCAGTTCTTC,CASSSGGAGSYNEQFF
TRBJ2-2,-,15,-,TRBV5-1,TGCGCCAGCAGCTACCGGGACATATACACCGGGGAGCTGTTTTTT,CASSYRDIYTGELFF
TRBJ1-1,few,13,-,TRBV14,TGTGCCAGCAGACGGACACAACAGAGGGAAGCTTTCTTT,CASRRTQQREAFF
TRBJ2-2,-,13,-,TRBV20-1,TGCAGTGCTAGGTTAGGGGGCACCGGGGAGCTGTTTTTT,CSARLGGTGELFF
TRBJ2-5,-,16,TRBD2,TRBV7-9,TGTGCCAGCAGCTCTCTTGGGATCGGACTAGGGGAGACCCAGTACTTC,CASSSLGIGLGETQYF
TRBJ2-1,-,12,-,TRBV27,TGTGCCAGCAGGGGCCCCCGCCCTGAGCAGTTCTTC,CASRGPRPEQFF
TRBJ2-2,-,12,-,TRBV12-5,TGTGCTAGTGGTTTTCCCACCGGGGAGCTGTTTTTT,CASGFPTGELFF
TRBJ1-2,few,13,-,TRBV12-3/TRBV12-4,TGTGCCAGCAGGGAGACCGAAGAAGAAGGCTACACCTTC,CASRETEEEGYTF
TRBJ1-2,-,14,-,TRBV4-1,TGCGCCAGCAGCCATGAGGGTCTTAACTATGGCTACACCTTC,CASSHEGLNYGYTF
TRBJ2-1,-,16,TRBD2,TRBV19,TGTGCCAGTACCAATCTGGGACTAGCGGACTACAATGAGCAGTTCTTC,CASTNLGLADYNEQFF
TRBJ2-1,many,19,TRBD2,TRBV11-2,TGTGCCAGCAGCTTAGATGAACTAGCGGGATCGAGCTCCTACAATGAGCAGTTCTTC,CASSLDELAGSSSYNEQFF
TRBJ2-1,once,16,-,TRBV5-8,TGTGCCAGCAGCTTCCGCCAGGGGAGCTCCTACAATGAGCAGTTCTTC,CASSFRQGSSYNEQFF
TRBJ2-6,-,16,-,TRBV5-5,TGTGCCAGCAGCTTGGAGGGCCGTTTCGGGGCCAACGTCCTGACTTTC,CASSLEGRFGANVLTF
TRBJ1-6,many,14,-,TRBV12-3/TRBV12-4,TGTGCCAGCAGTTACGGACAGCATAATTCACCCCTCCACTTT,CASSYGQHNSPLHF
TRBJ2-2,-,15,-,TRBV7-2,TGTGCCAGCAGCTTAGTGTGGCGGAACACCGGGGAGCTGTTTTTT,CASSLVWRNTGELFF
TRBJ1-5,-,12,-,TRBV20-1,TGCAGTGCCCGGCTGGGGAATCAGCCCCAGCATTTT,CSARLGNQPQHF
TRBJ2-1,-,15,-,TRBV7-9,TGTGCCAGCAGCCCCAGGGGGGGCTCCTACAATGAGCAGTTCTTC,CASSPRGGSYNEQFF
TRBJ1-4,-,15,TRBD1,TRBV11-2,TGTGCCAGCAACTCAGGGGGCACCGCTAATGAAAAACTGTTTTTT,CASNSGGTANEKLFF
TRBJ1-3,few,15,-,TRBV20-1,TGCAGTGCTAGAGATGGTTCGGGATCTGGAAACACCATATATTTT,CSARDGSGSGNTIYF
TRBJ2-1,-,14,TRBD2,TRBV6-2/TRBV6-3,TGTGCCAGCAGTTACCCGGGACTAGCAGATGAGCAGTTCTTC,CASSYPGLADEQFF
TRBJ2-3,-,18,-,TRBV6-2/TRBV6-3,TGTGCCAGCAGTTACGGCCTAACCGGGACGAGAAACACAGATACGCAGTATTTT,CASSYGLTGTRNTDTQYF
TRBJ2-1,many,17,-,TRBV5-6,TGTGCCAGCAGCCTGACCCCGGCGGCCAGCTCCTACAATGAGCAGTTCTTC,CASSLTPAASSYNEQFF
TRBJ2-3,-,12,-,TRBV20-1,TGCAGTGCTCAGCGGAACACAGATACGCAGTATTTT,CSAQRNTDTQYF
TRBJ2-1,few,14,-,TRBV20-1,TGCAGTGCTACCGGGCCCAGCTCCTACAATGAGCAGTTCTTC,CSATGPSSYNEQFF
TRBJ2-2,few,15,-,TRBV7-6,TGTGCCAGCAGCTCCGGGACATGGGCCACCGGGGAGCTGTTTTTT,CASSSGTWATGELFF
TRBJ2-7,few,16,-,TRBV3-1,TGTGCCAGCAGTCTATTAAGGCGGGACACACGCTACGAGCAGTACTTC,CASSLLRRDTRYEQYF
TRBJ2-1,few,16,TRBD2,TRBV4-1,TGCGCCAGCAGCGGAAAGCGGGGGCCCTCCTACAATGAGCAGTTCTTC,CASSGKRGPSYNEQFF
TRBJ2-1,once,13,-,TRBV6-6,TGTGCCAGCAGTTGGAGGGCGGACAATGAGCAGTTCTTC,CASSWRADNEQFF
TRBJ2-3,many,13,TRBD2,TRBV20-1,TGCAGTGCTAGAGATGGGAGCGGGGGTACGCAGTATTTT,CSARDGSGGTQYF
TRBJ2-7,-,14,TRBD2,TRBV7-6,TGTGCCAGCAGCAAGCGGGAGACCCCTTACGAGCAGTACTTC,CASSKRETPYEQYF
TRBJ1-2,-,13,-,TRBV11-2,TGTGCCAGCAGCTTAAGCCCCGGTAGCGGCTACACCTTC,CASSLSPGSGYTF
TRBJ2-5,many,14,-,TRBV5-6,TGTGCCAGCAGCTTGGGGTGGGTTTCGGAGACCCAGTACTTC,CASSLGWVSETQYF
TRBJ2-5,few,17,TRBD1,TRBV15,TGTGCCACCAGCAGAGAAAATTGGGACAGGGGCTTAGAGACCCAGTACTTC,CATSRENWDRGLETQYF
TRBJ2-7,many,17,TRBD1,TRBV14,TGTGCCAGCAGCCAATTCGGGACAGGGACGGTGAGGGGCGAGCAGTACTTC,CASSQFGTGTVRGEQYF
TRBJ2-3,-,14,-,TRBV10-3,TGTGCCATCAGTGAGTCTGGAGACACAGATACGCAGTATTTT,CAISESGDTDTQYF
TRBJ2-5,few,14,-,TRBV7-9,TGTGCCAGCAGCATGCGGGACACCCAAGAGACCCAGTACTTC,CASSMRDTQETQYF
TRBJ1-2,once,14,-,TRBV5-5,TGTGCCAGCAGCTTAAAAACAGAAAACTATGGCTACACCTTC,CASSLKTENYGYTF
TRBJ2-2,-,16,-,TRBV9,TGTGCCAGCTGCCCCTGGGCGGTTTCGGACACCGGGGAGCTGTTTTTT,CASCPWAVSDTGELFF
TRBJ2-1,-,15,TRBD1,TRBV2,TGTGCCAGCAGTGGGGACAGGGGTGGCTACAATGAGCAGTTCTTC,CASSGDRGGYNEQFF
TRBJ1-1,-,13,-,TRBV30,TGTGCCTGGAGTGTAGGGGGAGGTACTGAAGCTTTCTTT,CAWSVGGGTEAFF
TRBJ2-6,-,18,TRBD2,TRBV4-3,TGCGCCAGCAGCCAGAAACTAGCGGGAGGGGCCGGGGCCACCGTCCTGACTTTC,CASSQKLAGGAGATVLTF
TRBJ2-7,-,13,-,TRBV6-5,TGTGCCAGCAGTACTTTCCGGGTCTACGAGCAGTACTTC,CASSTFRVYEQYF
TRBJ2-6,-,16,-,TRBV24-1,TGTGCCACCAGTGCTGGGAGTTACTCTGGGGCCAACGTCCTGACTTTC,CATSAGSYSGANVLTF
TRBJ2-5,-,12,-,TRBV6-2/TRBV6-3,TGTGCCAGCACCTTACTAGGAAAGACCCAGTACTTC,CASTLLGKTQYF